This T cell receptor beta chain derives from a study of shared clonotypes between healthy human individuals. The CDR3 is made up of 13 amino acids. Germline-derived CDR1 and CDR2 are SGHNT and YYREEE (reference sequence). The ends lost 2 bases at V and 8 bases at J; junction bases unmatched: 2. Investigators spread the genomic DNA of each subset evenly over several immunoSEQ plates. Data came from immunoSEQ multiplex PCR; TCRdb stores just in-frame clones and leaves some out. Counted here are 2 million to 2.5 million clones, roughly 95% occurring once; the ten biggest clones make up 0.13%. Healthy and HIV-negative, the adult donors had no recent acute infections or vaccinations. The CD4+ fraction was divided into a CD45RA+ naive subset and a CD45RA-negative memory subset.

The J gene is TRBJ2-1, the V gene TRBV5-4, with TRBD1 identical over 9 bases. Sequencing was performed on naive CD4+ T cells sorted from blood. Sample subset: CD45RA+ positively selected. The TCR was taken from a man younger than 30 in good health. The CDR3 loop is CASSLQGADEQFF. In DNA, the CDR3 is TGTGCCAGCAGCTTACAGGGGGCAGATGAGCAGTTCTTC.